The following is a T cell receptor (beta chain) sequence with its context. RNA transcripts served as the template for amplifying TCR beta CDR3 regions. HTBI primers were used for first-round RT-PCR of the TCR CDR3. In TCRdb, the multiplex PCR reads were re-called with MiXCR into one record per CDR3 protein. This repertoire shows roughly 180,000 distinct CDR3 sequences, over 8% found once; its top ten account for around 21%. Hyperthyroidism patients were newly diagnosed, had disease duration under 2 months, and were aged 18 to 65 years. Patients were excluded for uncontrolled infection, other autoimmune disease, pregnancy or lactation. V was trimmed by 7 bases and J by 4 bases, leaving 8 bases between them. The length of the CDR3 is 12 residues. Germline values: CDR1 SEHNR, CDR2 FQNEAQ (reference sequence). The sample originates from a study of T cells in Graves' hyperthyroidism and ophthalmopathy.

The rearrangement joins TRBV7-9 to TRBJ1-3; D not certain. The sequence was collected from a woman younger than 30 with Graves' hyperthyroidism that later progressed to Graves' ophthalmopathy. Sequencing was done on a sample of blood. CDR3 DNA sequence: TGTGCCAGCACCCTTAGGGGAAACACCATATATTTT. Residues: CASTLRGNTIYF.